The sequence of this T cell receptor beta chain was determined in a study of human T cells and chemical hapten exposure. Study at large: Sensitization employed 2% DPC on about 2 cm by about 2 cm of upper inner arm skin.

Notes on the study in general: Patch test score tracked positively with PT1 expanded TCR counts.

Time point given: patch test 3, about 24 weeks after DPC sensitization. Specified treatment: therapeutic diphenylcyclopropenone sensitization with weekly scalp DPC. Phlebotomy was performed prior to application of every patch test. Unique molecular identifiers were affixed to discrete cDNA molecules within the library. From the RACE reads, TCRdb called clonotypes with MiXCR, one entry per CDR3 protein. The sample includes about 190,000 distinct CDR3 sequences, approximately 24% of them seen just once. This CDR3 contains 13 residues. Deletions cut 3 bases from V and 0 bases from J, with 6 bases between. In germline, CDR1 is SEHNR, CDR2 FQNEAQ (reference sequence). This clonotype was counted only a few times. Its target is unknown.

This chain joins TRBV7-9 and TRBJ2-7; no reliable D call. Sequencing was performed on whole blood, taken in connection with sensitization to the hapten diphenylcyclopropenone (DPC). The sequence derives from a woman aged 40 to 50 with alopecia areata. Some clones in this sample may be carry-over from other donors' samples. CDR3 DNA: TGTGCCAGCAGCTTCCCCGCCTCCTACGAGCAGTACTTC. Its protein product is CASSFPASYEQYF.